This TCR beta chain was sequenced during a study of blood T cell repertoires in COVID-19. This CDR3 region has 12 residues. Per germline, CDR1 GTSNPN and CDR2 SVGIG (reference sequence). Trimming left V 0 bases short and J 10 bases short, with 7 bases between. Data came from immunoSEQ multiplex PCR; TCRdb stores just in-frame clones and leaves some out. Found here are about 520,000 clones, roughly 88% of them singletons; the top ten hold under 4%. The V call is TRBV30, the J call TRBJ1-6, with D unclear. The source material was peripheral blood. This receptor was obtained from a human donor in a cohort sampled during active COVID-19. Written as DNA, the CDR3 is TGTGCCTGGAGTGTAGGAGAGTCACCCCTCCACTTT. This sequence encodes CAWSVGESPLHF.